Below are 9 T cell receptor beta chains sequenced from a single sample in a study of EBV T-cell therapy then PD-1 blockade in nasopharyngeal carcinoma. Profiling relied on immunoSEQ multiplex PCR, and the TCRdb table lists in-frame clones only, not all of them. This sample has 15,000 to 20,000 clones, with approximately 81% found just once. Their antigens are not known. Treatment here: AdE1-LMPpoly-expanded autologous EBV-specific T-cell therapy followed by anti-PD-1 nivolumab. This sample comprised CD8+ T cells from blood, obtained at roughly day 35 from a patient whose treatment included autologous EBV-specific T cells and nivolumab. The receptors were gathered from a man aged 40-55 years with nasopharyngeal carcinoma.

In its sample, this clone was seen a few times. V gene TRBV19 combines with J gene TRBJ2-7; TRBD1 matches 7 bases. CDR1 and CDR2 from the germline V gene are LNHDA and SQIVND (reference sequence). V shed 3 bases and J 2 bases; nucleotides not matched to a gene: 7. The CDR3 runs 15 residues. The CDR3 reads CASSMDRFGAYEQYF. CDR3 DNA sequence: TGTGCCAGTAGTATGGACAGGTTCGGGGCCTACGAGCAGTACTTC. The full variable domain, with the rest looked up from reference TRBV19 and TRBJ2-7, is DGGITQSPKYLFRKEGQNVTLSCEQNLNHDAMYWYRQDPGQGLRLIYYSQIVNDFQKGDIAEGYSVSREKKESFPLTVTSAQKNPTAFYLCASSMDRFGAYEQYFGPGTRLTVT.

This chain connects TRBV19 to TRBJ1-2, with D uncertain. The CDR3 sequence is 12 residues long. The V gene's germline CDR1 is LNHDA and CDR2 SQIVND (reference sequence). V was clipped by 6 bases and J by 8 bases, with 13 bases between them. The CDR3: CASSVPVEGYTF. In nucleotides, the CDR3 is TGTGCCAGTAGCGTACCTGTTGAAGGCTACACCTTC.

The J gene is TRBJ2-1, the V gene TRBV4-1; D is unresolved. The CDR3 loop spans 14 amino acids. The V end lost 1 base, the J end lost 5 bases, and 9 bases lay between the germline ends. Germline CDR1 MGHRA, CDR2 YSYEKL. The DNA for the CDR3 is TGCGCCAGCAGCCAAGTTGGGTACAACAATGAGCAGTTCTTC. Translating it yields CASSQVGYNNEQFF.

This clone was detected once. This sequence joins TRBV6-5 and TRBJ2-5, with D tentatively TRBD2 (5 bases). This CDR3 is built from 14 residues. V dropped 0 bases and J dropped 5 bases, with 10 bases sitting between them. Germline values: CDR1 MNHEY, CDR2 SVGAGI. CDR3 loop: CASSYSERKETQYF. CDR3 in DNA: TGTGCCAGCAGTTACTCAGAGCGGAAGGAGACCCAGTACTTC.

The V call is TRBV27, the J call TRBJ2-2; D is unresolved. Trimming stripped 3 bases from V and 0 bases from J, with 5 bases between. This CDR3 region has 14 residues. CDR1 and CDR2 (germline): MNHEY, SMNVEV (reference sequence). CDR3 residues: CASSLGTNTGELFF. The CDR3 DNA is TGTGCCAGCAGTTTGGGGACGAACACCGGGGAGCTGTTTTTT.

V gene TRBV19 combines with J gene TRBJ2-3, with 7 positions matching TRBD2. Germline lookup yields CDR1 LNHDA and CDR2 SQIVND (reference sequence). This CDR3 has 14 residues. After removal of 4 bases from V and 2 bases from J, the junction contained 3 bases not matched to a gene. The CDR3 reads CASSSGGSTDTQYF. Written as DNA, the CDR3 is TGTGCCAGTAGTAGCGGGGGTTCCACAGATACGCAGTATTTT.

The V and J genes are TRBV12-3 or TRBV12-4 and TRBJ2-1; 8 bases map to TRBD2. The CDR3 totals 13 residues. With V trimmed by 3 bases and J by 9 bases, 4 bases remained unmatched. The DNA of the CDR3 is TGTGCCAGCAGTTTCGGGGGGGCTGTTGAGCAGTTCTTC. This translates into CASSFGGAVEQFF.

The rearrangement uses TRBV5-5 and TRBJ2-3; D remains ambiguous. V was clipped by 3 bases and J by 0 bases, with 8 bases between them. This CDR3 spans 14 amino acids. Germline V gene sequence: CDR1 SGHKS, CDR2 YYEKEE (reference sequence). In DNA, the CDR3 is TGTGCCAGCAGCTGGGCGGACAGCACAGATACGCAGTATTTT. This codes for CASSWADSTDTQYF.

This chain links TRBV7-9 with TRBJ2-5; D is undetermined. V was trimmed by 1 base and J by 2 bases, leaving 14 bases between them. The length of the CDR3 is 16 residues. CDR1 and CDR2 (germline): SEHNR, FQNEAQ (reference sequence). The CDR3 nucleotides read TGTGCCAGCAGCTTAGTAGTGGTCATGGGGCAAGAGACCCAGTACTTC. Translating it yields CASSLVVVMGQETQYF.